These T cell receptor beta chains were read from a single sample in a study of cytomegalovirus exposure and HLA in healthy donors. Assay used: immunoSEQ multiplex PCR; TCRdb lists only in-frame clones, some missing. The sample carries approximately 100,000 clones, 75% recorded once. Input material: PBMCs. Every receptor here comes from a man aged 50-59 years in good health and CMV-seronegative. The CDR3 runs from the conserved cysteine through the conserved F or W. A D gene is named only where the DNA matches it firmly. The size of a clone is reported for some rows only, either as once, few or many, or as a class for expanded clones.

v_gene	d_gene	j_gene	abundance	CDR3aa	CDR3nt
TRBV28	.	TRBJ2-5	.	CASSLKTHHRETQYF	TGTGCCAGCAGTTTAAAAACGCACCATAGAGAGACCCAGTACTTC
TRBV5-6	TRBD1	TRBJ2-2	.	CASRGQGAGGELFF	TGTGCCAGCAGGGGACAGGGGGCCGGCGGGGAGCTGTTTTTT
TRBV5-1	TRBD2	TRBJ2-1	.	CASSLALAGGSYNEQFF	TGCGCCAGCAGCTTGGCCTTGGCGGGGGGCTCCTACAATGAGCAGTTCTTC
TRBV5-6	.	TRBJ1-4	few	CASSLEAGGTEKLFF	TGTGCCAGCAGCTTGGAGGCCGGGGGTACTGAAAAACTGTTTTTT
TRBV28	.	TRBJ2-3	.	CASSQNTDTQYF	TGTGCCAGCAGCCAGAACACAGATACGCAGTATTTT
TRBV19	TRBD1	TRBJ1-1	.	CASSRSDRAQNTEAFF	TGTGCCAGTAGTAGGTCCGACAGGGCACAGAACACTGAAGCTTTCTTT
TRBV30	TRBD1	TRBJ1-3	.	CACTPGSGQGILSGNTIYF	TGTGCCTGCACCCCCGGCTCGGGACAGGGTATACTCTCTGGAAACACCATATATTTT
TRBV7-9	TRBD1	TRBJ1-1	.	CASSFPGTGDTEAFF	TGTGCCAGCAGCTTCCCCGGGACAGGGGACACCGAAGCTTTCTTT
TRBV19	TRBD1	TRBJ2-7	.	CASSIGTGREQYF	TGTGCCAGTAGTATAGGGACAGGCCGCGAGCAGTACTTC
TRBV12-2	.	TRBJ2-1	once	CASRFQVDSSYNEQFF	TGTGCAAGTCGCTTTCAGGTCGACAGCTCCTACAATGAGCAGTTCTTC
TRBV7-9	.	TRBJ2-7	.	CASSPGVGPYEQYF	TGTGCCAGCAGCCCAGGGGTCGGACCCTACGAGCAGTACTTC
TRBV11-3	.	TRBJ2-3	few	CASSLQATDTQYF	TGTGCCAGCAGCTTGCAGGCCACAGATACGCAGTATTTT
TRBV9	.	TRBJ1-6	.	CASSVSQREGRNSPLHF	TGTGCCAGCAGCGTCTCTCAGAGGGAGGGTAGGAATTCACCCCTCCACTTT
TRBV6-1	.	TRBJ1-5	.	CASSEAFPNQPQHF	TGTGCCAGCAGTGAAGCATTTCCGAATCAGCCCCAGCATTTT
TRBV5-1	.	TRBJ2-7	few	CASSLSGDYEQYF	TGCGCCAGCAGCTTGTCAGGGGACTACGAGCAGTACTTC
TRBV5-4	.	TRBJ2-1	.	CASSSRSNSYNEQFF	TGTGCCAGCAGCTCGAGGTCGAACTCCTACAATGAGCAGTTCTTC
TRBV30	TRBD2	TRBJ2-1	.	CAWSIIGLAGGPEQFF	TGTGCCTGGAGTATAATCGGACTAGCGGGAGGACCTGAGCAGTTCTTC
TRBV19	TRBD1	TRBJ1-4	.	CASRTSDRAIATNEKLFF	TGTGCCAGTAGGACCTCAGACAGGGCAATTGCAACTAATGAAAAACTGTTTTTT
TRBV7-2	TRBD2	TRBJ2-2	.	CASSLMTSAGELFF	TGTGCCAGCAGCTTAATGACTAGCGCCGGGGAGCTGTTTTTT
TRBV5-6	TRBD2	TRBJ2-3	.	CASTRKWTSGLGTDTQYF	TGTGCCAGCACCCGCAAGTGGACTAGCGGTTTGGGCACAGATACGCAGTATTTT
TRBV5-1	.	TRBJ2-5	.	CASSSDRLGTQYF	TGCGCCAGCAGCTCAGACAGGCTTGGGACCCAGTACTTC
TRBV7-8	.	TRBJ2-2	.	CASSSNTQNTGELFF	TGTGCCAGCAGCTCCAACACACAGAACACCGGGGAGCTGTTTTTT
TRBV30	.	TRBJ1-4	.	CAWSPGRGEEKLFF	TGTGCCTGGAGTCCGGGGAGGGGGGAAGAAAAACTGTTTTTT
TRBV28	TRBD1	TRBJ1-4	.	CASSLGRDRAISWVFF	TGTGCCAGCAGTTTAGGCCGGGACAGGGCGATCAGCTGGGTGTTTTTT
TRBV2	TRBD1	TRBJ1-5	.	CASSGQGDQPQHF	TGTGCCAGCAGTGGACAGGGGGATCAGCCCCAGCATTTT
TRBV10-3	.	TRBJ1-1	few	CAISKEGVNTEAFF	TGTGCCATCTCGAAGGAAGGGGTGAACACTGAAGCTTTCTTT
TRBV19	TRBD2	TRBJ2-3	.	CASTNGLAVDTQYF	TGTGCCAGTACCAACGGACTAGCGGTAGATACGCAGTATTTT
TRBV2	.	TRBJ1-2	.	CASSVRGESGYTF	TGTGCCAGCAGTGTGCGGGGGGAAAGTGGCTACACCTTC
TRBV27	TRBD2	TRBJ2-7	.	CASSQAGGYLDEQYF	TGTGCCAGCAGCCAAGCGGGAGGGTATCTCGACGAGCAGTACTTC
TRBV19	.	TRBJ2-2	.	CASSPRFHANTGELFF	TGTGCCAGTAGTCCCCGGTTCCACGCGAACACCGGGGAGCTGTTTTTT
TRBV9	TRBD2	TRBJ2-5	.	CASSVGGTRIETQYF	TGTGCCAGCAGCGTAGGTGGGACTAGAATCGAGACCCAGTACTTC
TRBV7-2	.	TRBJ2-7	.	CASSLAGGGGYEQYF	TGTGCCAGCAGCTTAGCTGGCGGAGGCGGCTACGAGCAGTACTTC
TRBV13	.	TRBJ2-3	once	CASSFSGTGGDTQYF	TGTGCCAGCAGCTTTAGCGGAACTGGGGGGGATACGCAGTATTTT
TRBV6-1	.	TRBJ1-5	.	CASRKRVEGSQPQHF	TGTGCCAGCCGAAAGAGGGTCGAGGGAAGTCAGCCCCAGCATTTT
TRBV7-3	.	TRBJ2-1	.	CASSLTRDHEQFF	TGTGCCAGCAGCTTAACGAGAGATCATGAGCAGTTCTTC
TRBV21-1	.	TRBJ1-5	.	CASISPGTFEGQPQHF	TGTGCCAGCATCTCCCCTGGGACTTTCGAAGGACAGCCCCAGCATTTT